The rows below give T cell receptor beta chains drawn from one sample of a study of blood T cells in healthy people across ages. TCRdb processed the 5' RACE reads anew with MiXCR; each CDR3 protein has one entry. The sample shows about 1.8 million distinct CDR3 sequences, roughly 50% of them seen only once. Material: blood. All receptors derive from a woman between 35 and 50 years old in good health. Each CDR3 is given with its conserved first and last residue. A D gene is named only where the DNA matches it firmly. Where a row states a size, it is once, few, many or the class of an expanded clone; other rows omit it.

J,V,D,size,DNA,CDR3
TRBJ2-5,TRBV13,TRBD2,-,TGTGCCAGTCGACTAGCGGGGGCCGGGGGGACCCAGTACTTC,CASRLAGAGGTQYF
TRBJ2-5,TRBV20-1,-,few,TGCAGTGCTCGTTTACTAGCAGCTCAAGAGACCCAGTACTTC,CSARLLAAQETQYF
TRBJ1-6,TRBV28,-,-,TGTGCCAGCAGTCTCGGGACCCACGCCCCCAATTCACCCCTCCACTTT,CASSLGTHAPNSPLHF
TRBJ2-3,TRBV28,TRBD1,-,TGTGCCAGTCATCAGACAGGGGGTCGTAGCACAGATACGCAGTATTTT,CASHQTGGRSTDTQYF
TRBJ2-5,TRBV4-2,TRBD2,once,TGTGCCAGCAGCCAAGACGGGACTAGCGCCCAAGAGGCCCAGTACTTC,CASSQDGTSAQEAQYF
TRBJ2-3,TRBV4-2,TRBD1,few,TGTGCCAGCAGCCAGGGACAGTCTAGCACAGATACGCAGTATTTT,CASSQGQSSTDTQYF
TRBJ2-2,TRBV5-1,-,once,TGCGCCAGCAGCTGGGGACAGAACACCGGGGAGCTGTTTTTT,CASSWGQNTGELFF
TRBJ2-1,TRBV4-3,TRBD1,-,TGCGCCAGCAGCCAAGGGACAGGGGCTCTGAATGTGCAGTTCTTC,CASSQGTGALNVQFF
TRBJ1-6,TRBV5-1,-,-,TGCGCCAGCAGCATAGAAGGGCCGGCCTTTAATTCACCCCTCCACTTT,CASSIEGPAFNSPLHF
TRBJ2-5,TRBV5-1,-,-,TGCGCCAGCAGCTCGTCGGGACACAAAGAGACCCAGTACTTC,CASSSSGHKETQYF
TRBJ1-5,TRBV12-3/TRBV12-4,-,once,TGTGCCAGCAGGAACCGGGGGACTAGCAATCAGCCCCAGCATTTT,CASRNRGTSNQPQHF
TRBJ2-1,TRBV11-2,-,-,TGTGCCAGCAGTGTCGATTCCAGGGTAAATGAGCAGTTCTTC,CASSVDSRVNEQFF
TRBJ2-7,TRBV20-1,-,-,TGCAGTGCACCAACGGGGGATTACGAGCAGTACTTC,CSAPTGDYEQYF
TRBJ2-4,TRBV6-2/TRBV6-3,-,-,TGTGCCAGCAGCCGCCAGGTTACAAACATTCAGTACTTC,CASSRQVTNIQYF
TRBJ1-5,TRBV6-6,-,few,TGTGCCAGCAGTTCCCACTCTCGGGGCGAGGGTCAGCCCCAGCATTTT,CASSSHSRGEGQPQHF
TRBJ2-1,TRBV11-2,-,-,TGTGCCTGTCCGGGGGAGGATACGAATGAGCAGTTCTTC,CACPGEDTNEQFF
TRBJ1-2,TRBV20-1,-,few,TGCAGTGCTAGAGGGAACGTGGGCTATGGCTACACCTTC,CSARGNVGYGYTF
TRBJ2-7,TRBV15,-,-,TGTGCCACCAGCGACCGGGTCCCCCCATACGAGCAGTACTTC,CATSDRVPPYEQYF
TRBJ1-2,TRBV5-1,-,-,TGCGCCAGCAGCGTTTCACAGACCCAGTATGGCTACACCTTC,CASSVSQTQYGYTF
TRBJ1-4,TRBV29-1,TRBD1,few,TGCAGCGTTGAAGATAAGGGGGCGCACCGTGAAAAACTGTTTTTT,CSVEDKGAHREKLFF
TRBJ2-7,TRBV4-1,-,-,TGCGCCAGCAGCCGCGACGGAGAGGGGAGCTACGAGCAGTACTTC,CASSRDGEGSYEQYF
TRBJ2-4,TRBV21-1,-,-,TGTGCCAGCCTCCCCGGGGGAGTATCAAACATTCAGTACTTC,CASLPGGVSNIQYF